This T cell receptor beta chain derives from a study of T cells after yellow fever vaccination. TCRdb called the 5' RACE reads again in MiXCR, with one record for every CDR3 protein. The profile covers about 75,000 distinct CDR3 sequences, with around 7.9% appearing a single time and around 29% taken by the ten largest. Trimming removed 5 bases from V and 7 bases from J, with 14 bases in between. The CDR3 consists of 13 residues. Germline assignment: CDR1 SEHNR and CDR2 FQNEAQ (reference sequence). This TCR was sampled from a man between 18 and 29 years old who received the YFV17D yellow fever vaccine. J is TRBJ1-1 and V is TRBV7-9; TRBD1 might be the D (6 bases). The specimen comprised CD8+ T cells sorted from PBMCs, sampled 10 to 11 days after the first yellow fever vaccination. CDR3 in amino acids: CASSHTLGHEAFF. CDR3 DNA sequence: TGTGCCAGCAGCCACACCTTGGGACATGAAGCTTTCTTT.